What follows are 18 T cell receptor beta chains derived from one specimen sequenced in a study of OX40 agonist ivuxolimab in advanced cancers. The library relied on the immunoSEQ multiplex PCR assay. TCRdb's version of the immuneACCESS table is confined to in-frame rearrangements and falls short of the full clone set. An unresolved V gene accounts for under half of the shortfall where checked; the remainder is of unknown origin. For this sample the table gives 95,000 or so clones, of which approximately 86% were detected only once. Together, the top ten hold approximately 4.2% of the sample. The sample here was CD4+ or CD8+ T cells sorted from blood, taken in a trial of the OX40 agonist ivuxolimab. These receptor sequences come from an adult with an advanced solid tumor such as melanoma, head and neck, liver or kidney cancer.

The rearrangement uses TRBV30 and TRBJ2-2; D remains unclear. Germline CDR1 is GTSNPN and CDR2 is SVGIG (reference sequence). The CDR3 sequence is 13 residues long. The ends were cut back, 2 bases at V and 5 bases at J, with 9 bases in the middle. Written as DNA, the CDR3 is TGTGCCTGGAGTAGGTTGCAAACCGGGGAGCTGTTTTTT. It encodes CAWSRLQTGELFF.

This CDR3 is CATSRGPGPTYEQYF. The DNA for the CDR3 is TGTGCCACCAGCAGAGGTCCAGGGCCCACCTACGAGCAGTACTTC. The chain joins TRBV15 to TRBJ2-7; possible D gene TRBD1, 5 bases. V was pared by 1 base and J by 2 bases, with 12 bases between. The CDR3 is 15 residues long. Germline V CDR1 and CDR2: LNHNV, YYDKDF (reference sequence).

This chain joins TRBV7-9 and TRBJ1-5; D gene uncertain. Trimming removed 3 bases at V and 7 bases at J, with 10 bases between. CDR1 is SEHNR, CDR2 FQNEAQ, per germline (reference sequence). The CDR3 extends over 13 amino acids. The CDR3 bases are TGTGCCAGCAGCTTCGTGCAGGACCAGCCCCAGCATTTT. It codes for CASSFVQDQPQHF.

This clone occurred once. J is TRBJ1-5 and V is TRBV7-9; D not resolved. Germline CDR1 reads SEHNR; CDR2 reads FQNEAQ (reference sequence). CDR3 length: 14 residues. The germline V and J ends were trimmed by 5 bases and 1 base, with 9 bases remaining between them. The DNA for the CDR3 is TGTGCCAGCAGCGAGCAGTGGAGCAATCAGCCCCAGCATTTT. Its translation is CASSEQWSNQPQHF.

This chain joins TRBV11-3 and TRBJ2-2; D is ambiguous. The CDR3 extends over 14 amino acids. CDR1 and CDR2 from the germline V gene are SGHNT and YENEEA. Trimming stripped 2 bases from V and 6 bases from J, with 10 bases between. The CDR3 nucleotides are TGTGCCAGCAGCTTATTTGGCGAAGCCGGGGAGCTGTTTTTT. Its translation: CASSLFGEAGELFF.

The J gene is TRBJ2-3, the V gene TRBV4-1, with D unclear. The V end lost 4 bases, the J end lost 6 bases, and 8 bases lay between the germline ends. The CDR3 totals 12 residues. CDR1 and CDR2 (germline): MGHRA, YSYEKL. In DNA, the CDR3 is TGCGCCAGCAGCCCCACCCGGGATACGCAGTATTTT. It yields the protein CASSPTRDTQYF.

This clone was seen once. The chain recombines TRBV6-5 with TRBJ2-5; weak D call: TRBD1 (5 bases). The CDR3 totals 13 residues. Trimming pared 2 bases from V and 1 base from J, leaving 5 bases between. Per germline, CDR1 MNHEY and CDR2 SVGAGI. The CDR3, as DNA: TGTGCCAGCAGTTACGGGGCCCAAGAGACCCAGTACTTC. This codes for CASSYGAQETQYF.

The chain couples TRBV7-3 to TRBJ2-3; 7 nucleotides agree with TRBD2. Germline trimming cut 5 bases from V and 1 base from J; bases unmatched to any gene: 9. CDR3 length equals 16 residues. Germline CDR1 and CDR2: SGHTA and FQGTGA. The CDR3 nucleotides read TGTGCCAGCAGCCTCCCCGGGACTACCGGCACAGATACGCAGTATTTT. As protein: CASSLPGTTGTDTQYF.

This rearrangement joins TRBV7-6 to TRBJ2-1; 8 nucleotides align to TRBD2. With V trimmed by 3 bases and J by 5 bases, 18 bases remained unmatched. CDR3 length: 19 residues. Germline CDR1 and CDR2: SGHVS and FNYEAQ. The DNA of the CDR3 is TGTGCCAGCAGCTTGGCCCCTCGCGGGCCGGGGGGGAGCGACAATGAGCAGTTCTTC. This encodes CASSLAPRGPGGSDNEQFF. Variable domain in full (rest from reference TRBV7-6 and TRBJ2-1): GAGVSQSPRYKVTKRGQDVALRCDPISGHVSLYWYRQALGQGPEFLTYFNYEAQQDKSGLPNDRFSAERPEGSISTLTIQRTEQRDSAMYRCASSLAPRGPGGSDNEQFFGPGTRLTVL.

The V gene is TRBV5-1, the J gene TRBJ2-1; possibly TRBD1 or TRBD2 for D (5 bases each). The CDR3 spans 13 residues. Germline lookup yields CDR1 SGHRS and CDR2 YFSETQ. Trimming took 7 bases from V and 9 from J, leaving 17 bases between them. The CDR3, as DNA: TGCGCCAGCGGGACCCGCGGGTTCAGTGAGCAGTTCTTC. Its protein is CASGTRGFSEQFF.

This chain links TRBV19 with TRBJ2-1; perhaps TRBD2 as D (5 bases). The germline V and J ends were trimmed by 4 bases and 8 bases, with 12 bases remaining between them. The CDR3 contains 13 residues. Per germline, CDR1 LNHDA and CDR2 SQIVND (reference sequence). CDR3 sequence reads: CASSKAFSDEQFF. The CDR3 nucleotides read TGTGCCAGTAGTAAGGCATTTAGCGATGAGCAGTTCTTC.

This sequence joins TRBV4-3 and TRBJ2-3; the D is unclear. Germline assignment: CDR1 LGHNA and CDR2 YSLEER. V lost 1 base, J lost 2 bases, and 7 bases lay in between. The CDR3 length is 14 residues. The chain's CDR3 is CASSQVASTDTQYF. The CDR3 coding sequence is TGCGCCAGCAGCCAAGTGGCGTCCACAGATACGCAGTATTTT.

Only one count was recorded for this clone. The rearrangement joins TRBV4-3 to TRBJ2-2; tentative D call: TRBD1 (6 bases). The CDR3 spans 14 residues. CDR1 LGHNA and CDR2 YSLEER come from the germline V gene. The V gene lost 4 bases and the J gene lost 3 bases, with 9 bases spanning the gap. CDR3 protein: CASSPGADTGELFF. The DNA of the CDR3 is TGCGCCAGCAGCCCAGGGGCCGACACCGGGGAGCTGTTTTTT.

The CDR3 nucleotides are TGTGCCTGGAGTTCTCCCAGGGACAGGGGAACTGGAAACACCATATATTTT. Translated, it gives CAWSSPRDRGTGNTIYF. The V gene is TRBV30, the J gene TRBJ1-3, with TRBD1 matching over 10 bases. This CDR3 is 17 amino acids long. In germline, CDR1 is GTSNPN, CDR2 SVGIG (reference sequence). The V gene end was trimmed by 2 bases and the J gene end by 2 bases; junction bases not matched to a gene: 9.

The V call is TRBV5-1, the J call TRBJ1-4, with 8 bases matching TRBD1. Germline V lookup: CDR1 SGHRS, CDR2 YFSETQ. CDR3 length: 15 amino acids. V was pared by 5 bases and J by 7 bases, with 10 bases of the junction left unmatched. For the CDR3, the DNA is TGCGCCAGCAGGCCCTCTGGACAGGGTGGTGAAAAACTGTTTTTT. Its translation is CASRPSGQGGEKLFF. Full variable domain (outside the CDR3, taken from reference TRBV5-1 and TRBJ1-4): KAGVTQTPRYLIKTRGQQVTLSCSPISGHRSVSWYQQTPGQGLQFLFEYFSETQRNKGNFPGRFSGRQFSNSRSEMNVSTLELGDSALYLCASRPSGQGGEKLFFGSGTQLSVL.

This clone has a handful of counts. The chain links TRBV19 to TRBJ2-1; 11 bases are a match to TRBD2. The CDR3 runs to 17 residues. V lost 1 base and J lost 0; bases outside the gene matches: 2. Germline V gene lookup returns CDR1 LNHDA and CDR2 SQIVND (reference sequence). CDR3: CASSIGTSGSSYNEQFF. Here the CDR3 DNA reads TGTGCCAGTAGTATAGGCACTAGCGGGAGCTCCTACAATGAGCAGTTCTTC.

J is TRBJ2-2 and V is TRBV9, with 9 bases identical to TRBD1. J was trimmed by 6 bases and V by 3 bases; bases with no gene match: 15. The germline V gene encodes CDR1 SGDLS and CDR2 YYNGEE. This CDR3 contains 18 residues. CDR3 sequence reads: CASSGVGTGGKTPGELFF. For the CDR3, the DNA is TGTGCCAGCAGCGGGGTCGGAACAGGGGGCAAAACTCCCGGGGAGCTGTTTTTT.

The chain combines TRBV27 with TRBJ1-3; D is ambiguous. The V end lost 6 bases, the J end lost 1 base, and 7 bases lay between the germline ends. The CDR3 length is 13 residues. Germline loops: CDR1 MNHEY, CDR2 SMNVEV (reference sequence). Here the CDR3 reads CASRSGSGNTIYF. Written as DNA, the CDR3 is TGTGCCAGCAGGTCAGGATCTGGAAACACCATATATTTT.